A single sample gave rise to the 30 T cell receptor beta chains below, sequenced in a study of blood T cell repertoires in COVID-19. Produced via immunoSEQ multiplex PCR; TCRdb's table is partial and in-frame only. This sample carries approximately 94,000 clones, just under 85% of them seen once, and the ten largest clones take about an eighth. What was sequenced was peripheral blood. Receptors originate from a man aged 50-60 years with active or convalescent COVID-19.

The chain employs TRBV5-1 and TRBJ1-5; a weak D match, TRBD1 (6 bases). The V end lost 2 bases, the J end lost 8 bases, and 14 bases lay between the germline ends. The CDR3 covers 14 residues. Germline V gene sequence: CDR1 SGHRS, CDR2 YFSETQ. The DNA for the CDR3 is TGCGCCAGCAGCTTAACAGGGAGCGTTGAGCCCCAGCATTTT. Protein: CASSLTGSVEPQHF.

The chain joins TRBV24-1 to TRBJ2-3; D is possibly TRBD1 (5 bases). Germline V gives CDR1 KGHDR, CDR2 SFDVKD. The CDR3 totals 16 residues. V lost 2 bases and J lost 2, with 13 bases in between. CDR3: CATSDSSEGVTDTQYF. CDR3 nucleotide sequence: TGTGCCACCAGTGATTCCTCGGAAGGGGTCACAGATACGCAGTATTTT.

The chain joins TRBV24-1 to TRBJ2-5; TRBD1 matches 10 bases. The CDR3 length is 15 residues. Germline V lookup: CDR1 KGHDR, CDR2 SFDVKD. With V trimmed by 7 bases and J by 2 bases, 6 bases remained unmatched. The CDR3 here is CATSEDRGFQETQYF. In nucleotides, the CDR3 is TGTGCCACCAGCGAGGACAGGGGGTTTCAAGAGACCCAGTACTTC.

The chain couples TRBV20-1 to TRBJ2-5, with 10 nucleotides matching TRBD1. Per the germline V gene, CDR1 is DFQATT and CDR2 is SNEGSKA (reference sequence). V gave up 4 bases and J gave up 5 bases; unmatched junction bases: 13. The CDR3 extends over 16 amino acids. The CDR3 is CSATEFGQGVWETQYF. CDR3 coding DNA: TGCAGTGCTACTGAATTCGGACAGGGGGTCTGGGAGACCCAGTACTTC.

The V call is TRBV13, the J call TRBJ1-1, with TRBD1 as a possible D gene (6 bases). CDR1 and CDR2 from the germline V gene are PRHDT and FYEKMQ (reference sequence). CDR3 length: 14 residues. V dropped 3 bases and J dropped 1 base, with 9 bases sitting between them. The CDR3 DNA follows: TGTGCCAGCAGCTTCCAGGGGCAGAACACTGAAGCTTTCTTT. Encoded protein: CASSFQGQNTEAFF.

The sample holds one count of this clone. CDR3 residues: CAWSEVGRTGNTIYF. The CDR3 bases are TGTGCCTGGAGTGAAGTGGGGAGGACTGGAAACACCATATATTTT. The V gene is TRBV30, the J gene TRBJ1-3, with D uncertain. Trimming left V 1 base short and J 2 bases short, with 12 bases between. Germline V gene sequence: CDR1 GTSNPN, CDR2 SVGIG (reference sequence). The CDR3 has 15 residues.

The V call is TRBV5-1, the J call TRBJ2-7, with 8 positions matching TRBD1. Per germline, CDR1 SGHRS and CDR2 YFSETQ. The CDR3 contains 13 residues. J was trimmed by 6 bases and V by 2 bases; bases with no gene match: 4. The CDR3 coding sequence is TGCGCCAGCAGCTTCAAACAGGGGGGCGAGCAGTACTTC. This encodes CASSFKQGGEQYF.

The rearrangement links TRBV7-2 to TRBJ2-7, with 9 bases identical to TRBD2. Trimming removed 7 bases from V and 3 bases from J; junction bases left unmatched: 7. This CDR3 spans 14 amino acids. CDR1 and CDR2 from the germline V gene are SGHTA and FQGNSA. This CDR3 is CASKPSGALYEQYF. DNA of the CDR3: TGTGCCAGCAAACCTAGCGGGGCTCTCTACGAGCAGTACTTC.

This clone is a singleton in its sample. V is TRBV2 and J is TRBJ2-1, with TRBD2 identical over 8 bases. CDR1 and CDR2 from the germline V gene are SNHLY and FYNNEI. CDR3 length equals 15 residues. J gave up 5 bases and V 6 bases, and 9 bases lay outside the gene matches. DNA for the CDR3: TGTGCCAGCAGCGAAACCTTCGGGGGGGACAATGAGCAGTTCTTC. It codes for CASSETFGGDNEQFF.

This chain uses TRBV6-5 with TRBJ1-6; no firm D call. CDR1 and CDR2 (germline): MNHEY, SVGAGI. V was cut by 4 bases and J by 13 bases, with 14 bases left in between. The CDR3 length is 13 residues. The CDR3 nucleotides are TGTGCCAGCAGTTCGGGGAGACGGAGCCCCCTCCACTTT. The encoded protein is CASSSGRRSPLHF.

The chain is built from TRBV19 and TRBJ1-1, with a weak D call TRBD1 (5 bases). Per germline, CDR1 LNHDA and CDR2 SQIVND (reference sequence). The V end was cut by 6 bases, the J end by 3 bases, with 17 bases between. The CDR3 has 15 residues. The CDR3 DNA is TGTGCCAGTAGCCCGAGCGTGGCGGGGGACACTGAAGCTTTCTTT. Its protein is CASSPSVAGDTEAFF.

This clone was counted only a few times. An end of the junction differs from the germline gene, which may be a read error. CDR3 DNA: TGCGCCAGCAGCTTTACAGGGCAAGGGACCCAGTACTTC. Translation: CASSFTGQGTQYF. V gene TRBV5-1 combines with J gene TRBJ2-5, with D possibly TRBD1 on 6 matching bases. The germline CDR1 and CDR2 sequences are SGHRS and YFSETQ. The CDR3 has 13 amino acids.

The V and J genes are TRBV10-3 and TRBJ2-5; TRBD2 aligns across 10 bases. The CDR3 contains 16 residues. V lost 2 bases to trimming and J lost 5 bases; unmatched junction nucleotides: 8. CDR1 ENHRY and CDR2 SYGVKD come from the germline V gene. CDR3 in DNA: TGTGCCATCAGTGAGCCCCAGCGGGAGGGCCGGGAGACCCAGTACTTC. Its protein product is CAISEPQREGRETQYF.

The chain carries TRBV19 and TRBJ1-2; a possible D gene is TRBD1 (6 bases). CDR1 is LNHDA and CDR2 is SQIVND in the germline V gene (reference sequence). Between the trimmed V and J ends, which lost 3 bases and 0 bases, there was a span of 8 bases. CDR3 length equals 14 residues. The CDR3 bases are TGTGCCAGTAGTATTGGGGACACTAACTATGGCTACACCTTC. Protein sequence: CASSIGDTNYGYTF.

The chain has TRBV7-9 and TRBJ2-1; 14 bases fit TRBD2. In germline, CDR1 is SEHNR, CDR2 FQNEAQ (reference sequence). This CDR3 comprises 15 residues. The V segment lost 6 bases and the J segment 12 bases; nucleotides outside the gene matches: 10. DNA for the CDR3: TGTGCCAGCAGTTCGGGACTAGCGGGAGTTGGCAGGCAGTTCTTC. Its translation: CASSSGLAGVGRQFF.

The genes are TRBV24-1 and TRBJ2-1; D may be TRBD1 (5 bases). CDR3 length: 14 residues. Germline CDR1 is KGHDR and CDR2 is SFDVKD. The ends were cut back, 0 bases at V and 9 bases at J, with 11 bases in the middle. This CDR3 reads CATSDLDSLSEQFF. CDR3 in DNA: TGTGCCACCAGTGATTTGGACAGCCTTAGTGAGCAGTTCTTC.

V is TRBV14 and J is TRBJ1-2; perhaps TRBD1 as D (5 bases). The CDR3 contains 15 residues. Per the germline V gene, CDR1 is SGHDN and CDR2 is FVKESK. V lost 0 bases and J lost 5, with 13 bases in between. In DNA form, the CDR3 reads TGTGCCAGCAGCCAAGAGGCGGCAGGGTGGTATGGCTACACCTTC. Protein sequence: CASSQEAAGWYGYTF. The variable domain in full, completed from reference TRBV14 and TRBJ1-2, reads EAGVTQFPSHSVIEKGQTVTLRCDPISGHDNLYWYRRVMGKEIKFLLHFVKESKQDESGMPNNRFLAERTGGTYSTLKVQPAELEDSGVYFCASSQEAAGWYGYTFGSGTRLTVV.

The chain carries TRBV5-1 and TRBJ2-3, with 14 bases that match TRBD2. Germline V gene sequence: CDR1 SGHRS, CDR2 YFSETQ. This CDR3 contains 19 residues. Unmatched junction bases numbered 12, after V lost 2 bases and J lost 4 bases. CDR3 coding DNA: TGCGCCAGCAGCTTCCCGGGACTAGCGGGAGAGGGGAGGGCAGATACGCAGTATTTT. Amino acids: CASSFPGLAGEGRADTQYF.

CDR3 loop: CATSTLTGFDTQYF. The DNA for the CDR3 is TGTGCCACCAGCACTCTGACAGGATTTGATACGCAGTATTTT. V is TRBV15 and J is TRBJ2-3; the D gene is possibly TRBD1 (6 bases). The germline CDR1 and CDR2 sequences are LNHNV and YYDKDF (reference sequence). The CDR3 totals 14 residues. The V end was cut by 4 bases, the J end by 6 bases, with 14 bases between.

The chain couples TRBV5-6 to TRBJ1-4; D is uncertain. The germline V gene has CDR1 SGHDT and CDR2 YYEEEE. V was trimmed by 4 bases and J by 0 bases, leaving 13 bases between them. CDR3 length equals 16 residues. The DNA for the CDR3 is TGTGCCAGCAGCCGAGCCCCCTACGCAACTAATGAAAAACTGTTTTTT. This codes for CASSRAPYATNEKLFF.

The chain combines TRBV19 with TRBJ1-6; 10 bases are shared with TRBD1. The CDR3 spans 15 residues. CDR1 and CDR2 from the germline V gene are LNHDA and SQIVND (reference sequence). Germline trimming cut 5 bases from V and 6 bases from J; bases unmatched to any gene: 4. CDR3 residues: CASSDRDRGNSPLHF. DNA for the CDR3: TGTGCCAGTAGTGACCGGGACAGGGGTAATTCACCCCTCCACTTT.

The V and J genes are TRBV30 and TRBJ2-3; D gene uncertain. CDR3 size: 13 residues. V lost 2 bases and J 5 bases, leaving 11 bases between the germline ends. Germline V gene sequence: CDR1 GTSNPN, CDR2 SVGIG (reference sequence). CDR3 region: CAWSLTYGDTQYF. The CDR3 bases are TGTGCCTGGAGTTTGACTTACGGAGATACGCAGTATTTT.

V and J are TRBV2 and TRBJ1-2; D perhaps matches TRBD1 (5 bases). V was pared by 3 bases and J by 9 bases, with 8 bases between. CDR1 SNHLY and CDR2 FYNNEI come from the germline V gene. The CDR3 sequence is 11 residues long. In DNA, the CDR3 is TGTGCCAGCAGTGACAGGGAAAGCTACACCTTC. This codes for CASSDRESYTF.

The V call is TRBV28, the J call TRBJ1-5; D is unresolved. Germline-derived CDR1 and CDR2 are MDHEN and SYDVKM. The CDR3 runs to 14 residues. The V end lost 5 bases, the J end lost 9 bases, and 17 bases lay between the germline ends. For the CDR3, the DNA is TGTGCCAGCAGTCCCGAAAACGGGGAATCGCCCCAGCATTTT. Translated: CASSPENGESPQHF.

The chain uses TRBV6-1 and TRBJ2-7; D is unresolved. Germline V gene lookup returns CDR1 MNHNS and CDR2 SASEGT. With 3 bases removed from V and 2 bases from J, the gap between germline ends came to 2 bases. The CDR3 is made up of 11 amino acids. The CDR3: CASSDTYEQYF. The DNA for the CDR3 is TGTGCCAGCAGTGATACCTACGAGCAGTACTTC.

This rearrangement joins TRBV11-3 to TRBJ2-7; a weak D match, TRBD2 (5 bases). CDR1 is SGHNT, CDR2 YENEEA, per germline. This CDR3 is 12 amino acids long. The germline V and J ends were trimmed by 11 bases and 3 bases, with 14 bases remaining between them. The CDR3 here is CAHKARGYEQYF. The CDR3, as DNA: TGTGCCCACAAGGCCCGGGGCTACGAGCAGTACTTC. The variable domain in full, completed from reference TRBV11-3 and TRBJ2-7, reads EAGVVQSPRYKIIEKKQPVAFWCNPISGHNTLYWYLQNLGQGPELLIRYENEEAVDDSQLPKDRFSAERLKGVDSTLKIQPAELGDSAVYLCAHKARGYEQYFGPGTRLTVT.

This sequence joins TRBV3-1 (or the pseudogene TRBV3-2) and TRBJ2-2; D is perhaps TRBD2 (6 bases). V lost 3 bases and J 8 bases, leaving 13 bases between the germline ends. The CDR3 runs 14 residues. The germline CDR1 and CDR2 sequences are LGHDT and YNNKEL (reference sequence). In DNA form, the CDR3 reads TGTGCCAGCAGCCACGGGGTCGCGGGAGGGGAGCTGTTTTTT. It encodes CASSHGVAGGELFF.

This chain connects TRBV11-3 to TRBJ2-7, with D unresolved. V was clipped by 0 bases and J by 4 bases, with 7 bases between them. Looked up from germline, CDR1 is SGHNT and CDR2 is YENEEA. This CDR3 comprises 13 residues. CDR3 sequence: CASSLEYTYEQYF. For the CDR3, the DNA is TGTGCCAGCAGCTTAGAATACACGTACGAGCAGTACTTC.

The rearrangement joins TRBV19 to TRBJ2-3; 11 positions match TRBD2. After removal of 4 bases from V and 2 bases from J, the junction contained 5 bases not matched to a gene. This CDR3 spans 16 amino acids. The germline gives CDR1 LNHDA, CDR2 SQIVND (reference sequence). The CDR3 region is CASSTGLAGLTDTQYF. CDR3 DNA sequence: TGTGCCAGTAGTACAGGACTAGCGGGCCTCACAGATACGCAGTATTTT.

CDR3 loop: CASSRGQDQPQHF. Here the CDR3 DNA reads TGTGCCAGCAGCCGAGGGCAGGATCAGCCCCAGCATTTT. The rearrangement joins TRBV12-3 or TRBV12-4 to TRBJ1-5; D is unclear. V was cut by 6 bases and J by 5 bases, with 11 bases left in between. The CDR3 sequence is 13 residues long.